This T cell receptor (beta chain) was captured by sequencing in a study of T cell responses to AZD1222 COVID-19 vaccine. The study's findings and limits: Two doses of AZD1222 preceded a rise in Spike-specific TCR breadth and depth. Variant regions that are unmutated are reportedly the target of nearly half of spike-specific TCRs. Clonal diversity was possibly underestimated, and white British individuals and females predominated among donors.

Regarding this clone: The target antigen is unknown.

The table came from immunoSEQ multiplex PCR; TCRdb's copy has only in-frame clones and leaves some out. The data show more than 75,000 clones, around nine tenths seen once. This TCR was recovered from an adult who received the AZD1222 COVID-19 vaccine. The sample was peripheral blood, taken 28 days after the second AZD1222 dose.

CDR3: CASSVAPGSSGANVLTF. The CDR3 DNA sequence: TGTGCCAGCAGCGTAGCCCCGGGGTCCTCTGGGGCCAACGTCCTGACTTTC. This chain links TRBV9 with TRBJ2-6, with a tentative D call TRBD2 (5 bases). The ends were cut back, 0 bases at V and 0 bases at J, with 10 bases in the middle. Germline CDR1 reads SGDLS; CDR2 reads YYNGEE. This CDR3 region has 17 residues. Full variable domain (outside the CDR3, taken from reference TRBV9 and TRBJ2-6): DSGVTQTPKHLITATGQRVTLRCSPRSGDLSVYWYQQSLDQGLQFLIQYYNGEERAKGNILERFSAQQFPDLHSELNLSSLELGDSALYFCASSVAPGSSGANVLTFGAGSRLTVL.